This T cell receptor (beta chain) was found in a study of cytomegalovirus exposure and HLA in healthy donors. For the study at large: The Caucasian-associated ancestry cluster contained 81% of the approximately 430 genotyped donors.

Concerning this clone itself: Its antigen is not identified.

With 4 bases clipped from V and 2 bases from J, the junction kept 8 bases outside the gene matches. The CDR3 loop spans 15 amino acids. Germline V lookup: CDR1 SGHDT, CDR2 YYEEEE. Study-wide findings and caveats: The study labeled 164 TCR beta chains cytomegalovirus-associated.

PCR was performed using 60 Vbeta and 13 Jbeta primers. Method: immunoSEQ multiplex PCR; TCRdb's copy keeps in-frame clones and lacks some. The data contain 180,000 or so clones, around 80% of them singletons. V is TRBV5-6 and J is TRBJ1-1, with 7 bases that match TRBD1. The TCR comes from a girl between 5 and 17 years old in good health and CMV-seropositive. The sample taken for sequencing was PBMCs. CDR3 bases: TGTGCCAGCAGCCTCCGGGACAGACCTAACACTGAAGCTTTCTTT. This gives the protein CASSLRDRPNTEAFF.